The 4 T cell receptor beta chains reported below all come from one sample, sequenced in a study of CD8 T cells in Susac syndrome. With random hexamers, reverse transcription was performed on about 0.5 to 1 ug of RNA. TCRdb re-derived calls from the immunoSEQ multiplex PCR reads in MiXCR, one entry per CDR3 protein. The sample includes about 300,000 distinct CDR3 sequences, about 89% of them seen just once. Sample: CD8+ T cells from PBMCs. The receptors shown here come from a human donor with multiple sclerosis.

DNA of the CDR3: TGTGCCAGTAGTCCGACTAGCGGGGGATCCTACAATGAGCAGTTCTTC. Translating it yields CASSPTSGGSYNEQFF. The genes are TRBV19 and TRBJ2-1; 12 nucleotides agree with TRBD2. CDR3 length equals 16 residues. The V and J ends lost 5 bases and 1 base, in that order; junction bases with no gene match: 3. The germline V gene has CDR1 LNHDA and CDR2 SQIVND (reference sequence).

This chain links TRBV9 with TRBJ2-3; TRBD2 matches at 7 bases. Germline lookup yields CDR1 SGDLS and CDR2 YYNGEE. V was pared by 4 bases and J by 10 bases, with 15 bases of the junction left unmatched. The CDR3 spans 15 residues. CDR3 region: CASSPGPFAGAAQYF. The CDR3 DNA is TGTGCCAGCAGCCCAGGCCCTTTTGCGGGAGCGGCGCAGTATTTT.

CDR3 bases: TGCGCCAGCACCTGGAGCGATTCTTACGAGCAGTACTTC. This translates into CASTWSDSYEQYF. V and J are TRBV5-1 and TRBJ2-7; D not certain. The length of the CDR3 is 13 residues. Germline loops: CDR1 SGHRS, CDR2 YFSETQ. The V and J ends lost 6 bases and 4 bases respectively, with 14 bases between them. Full variable domain (rest looked up from reference TRBV5-1 and TRBJ2-7): KAGVTQTPRYLIKTRGQQVTLSCSPISGHRSVSWYQQTPGQGLQFLFEYFSETQRNKGNFPGRFSGRQFSNSRSEMNVSTLELGDSALYLCASTWSDSYEQYFGPGTRLTVT.

The chain couples TRBV5-4 to TRBJ2-7; 10 bases align to TRBD2. The germline V gene has CDR1 SGHNT and CDR2 YYREEE (reference sequence). Trimming removed 2 bases from V and 7 bases from J; junction bases left unmatched: 9. The CDR3 consists of 15 residues. Here the CDR3 reads CASSLLAGTLQEQYF. For the CDR3, the DNA is TGTGCCAGCAGCTTACTAGCGGGAACGTTGCAAGAGCAGTACTTC.